These 6 T cell receptor beta chains originate from one sample sequenced in a study of cytomegalovirus exposure and HLA in healthy donors. With 60 Vbeta and 13 Jbeta primers, the PCR was carried out. Some clones are missing from TCRdb's copy, which holds only in-frame ones; the method was immunoSEQ multiplex PCR. The sample has roughly 140,000 clones; over 70% are singletons. The specimen sequenced was PBMCs. These receptors came from a man aged 30 to 45 in good health and CMV-seropositive.

The J gene is TRBJ2-4, the V gene TRBV18, with D tentatively TRBD1 (6 bases). The CDR3 runs 15 residues. V shed 4 bases and J shed 3 bases, with 13 bases lying between them. Germline loops: CDR1 KGHSH, CDR2 LQKENI. CDR3 sequence (DNA): TGTGCCAGCTCACGAGAGAGGACAGTCAAAAACATTCAGTACTTC. Its protein is CASSRERTVKNIQYF.

This clone was seen just once. CDR3 sequence: CASSPWRGANYGYTF. The DNA for the CDR3 is TGTGCCAGCAGCCCATGGCGGGGGGCTAACTATGGCTACACCTTC. The rearrangement links TRBV7-9 to TRBJ1-2, with D possibly TRBD1 on 5 matching bases. The CDR3 length is 15 residues. The V end lost 5 bases, the J end lost 0 bases, and 13 bases lay between the germline ends. CDR1 is SEHNR and CDR2 is FQNEAQ in the germline V gene (reference sequence).

The rearrangement uses TRBV28 and TRBJ1-5; D remains ambiguous. The CDR3 sequence is 15 residues long. Trimming took off 5 bases at V and 2 bases at J, with 13 bases between the two ends. Germline V CDR1 and CDR2: MDHEN, SYDVKM. The CDR3 spells CASSARHTGNQPQHF. CDR3 nucleotides: TGTGCCAGCAGTGCGCGACACACTGGCAATCAGCCCCAGCATTTT.

This clone was seen only once. The CDR3 protein is CASSPRFDRDETQYF. The CDR3 DNA reads as TGTGCCAGCAGCCCAAGATTTGACAGGGACGAGACCCAGTACTTC. The chain employs TRBV14 and TRBJ2-5; 7 nucleotides agree with TRBD1. The CDR3 runs 15 residues. The J segment lost 5 bases and the V segment lost 4 bases, leaving 10 bases of the junction unmatched. Germline values: CDR1 SGHDN, CDR2 FVKESK. Drawing the rest from reference TRBV14 and TRBJ2-5, the complete variable domain is EAGVTQFPSHSVIEKGQTVTLRCDPISGHDNLYWYRRVMGKEIKFLLHFVKESKQDESGMPNNRFLAERTGGTYSTLKVQPAELEDSGVYFCASSPRFDRDETQYFGPGTRLLVL.

The chain links TRBV6-5 to TRBJ1-2; 10 bases agree with TRBD1. J lost 3 bases, V lost 2 bases, and 6 bases had no gene match. The germline CDR1 and CDR2 sequences are MNHEY and SVGAGI. This CDR3 has 16 residues. CDR3 residues: CASSYRGQGGHYGYTF. DNA for the CDR3: TGTGCCAGCAGTTACCGAGGACAGGGGGGACACTATGGCTACACCTTC.

The chain has TRBV6-5 and TRBJ1-1; 8 bases match TRBD1. This CDR3 has 15 amino acids. Germline values: CDR1 MNHEY, CDR2 SVGAGI. Trimming at V came to 0 bases and at J to 5 bases, leaving 5 bases not matched to a gene. As DNA, the CDR3 is TGTGCCAGCAGTTACTCAGCAGGGGGCATGACTGAAGCTTTCTTT. It is translated as CASSYSAGGMTEAFF.